This T cell receptor (beta chain) was sequenced for a study of identical twins. The study's findings and limits: Out-of-frame alpha sequences common to twins exhibited an excess of low generation probability. Insertions were reduced in abundant cord blood beta clonotypes but not in memory repertoires.

This clonotype was counted only a few times. Its cognate antigen is unknown. Template switching (which added a universal primer site) was used, and cDNA carried unique molecular identifiers. One entry per CDR3 protein results from TCRdb running MiXCR on the 5' RACE reads. Among more than 1.5 million distinct CDR3 sequences listed, around a third were seen once. The CDR3 runs to 12 residues. The germline V gene encodes CDR1 SQVTM and CDR2 ANQGSEA. The V end was cut by 7 bases, the J end by 4 bases, with 12 bases between. Sequencing was done on a sample of cord blood. The chain links TRBV29-1 to TRBJ2-3; weak D call: TRBD2 (5 bases). The sequence was obtained from a newborn girl in good health. The chain's CDR3 is CSADEGADTQYF. Written as DNA, the CDR3 is TGCAGCGCCGATGAGGGCGCAGATACGCAGTATTTT.